This paragraph reports one T cell receptor (beta chain). Trimming at V came to 0 bases and at J to 7 bases, leaving 13 bases not matched to a gene. Per the germline V gene, CDR1 is SGHTA and CDR2 is FQGTGA. The CDR3 consists of 17 residues. The data were obtained in a study of cytomegalovirus exposure and HLA in healthy donors. PCR primers comprised 60 Vbeta and 13 Jbeta primers. Only in-frame clones appear in the TCRdb table, and some are missing; sequencing was by immunoSEQ multiplex PCR. The sample contains about 130,000 clones, 72% of which appear only once. This chain links TRBV7-3 with TRBJ1-2; 8 nucleotides align to TRBD1. The sequence was obtained from a man in his thirties or forties in good health and CMV-seronegative. The specimen was PBMCs. Here the CDR3 DNA reads TGTGCCAGCAGCTTAACGGCGGCAGGGGGCGCTTACGGTGGCTACACCTTC. Encoded protein: CASSLTAAGGAYGGYTF.